This TCR beta chain originates from a study of blood T cell repertoires in COVID-19. This clone was recorded only once. Data came from immunoSEQ multiplex PCR; TCRdb stores just in-frame clones and leaves some out. The data hold about 80,000 clones, with approximately 88% observed a single time. This CDR3 contains 14 residues. Germline V gene lookup returns CDR1 KGHSH and CDR2 LQKENI. Unmatched junction bases numbered 6, after V lost 6 bases and J lost 5 bases. The sample consisted of peripheral blood. The receptor was isolated from a woman aged 80 or over with acute or convalescent COVID-19. This chain links TRBV18 with TRBJ1-1; 10 positions agree with TRBD1. CDR3 nucleotide sequence: TGTGCCAGCTCGCGACAGGGGGCGGGAACTGAAGCTTTCTTT. Encoded protein: CASSRQGAGTEAFF.